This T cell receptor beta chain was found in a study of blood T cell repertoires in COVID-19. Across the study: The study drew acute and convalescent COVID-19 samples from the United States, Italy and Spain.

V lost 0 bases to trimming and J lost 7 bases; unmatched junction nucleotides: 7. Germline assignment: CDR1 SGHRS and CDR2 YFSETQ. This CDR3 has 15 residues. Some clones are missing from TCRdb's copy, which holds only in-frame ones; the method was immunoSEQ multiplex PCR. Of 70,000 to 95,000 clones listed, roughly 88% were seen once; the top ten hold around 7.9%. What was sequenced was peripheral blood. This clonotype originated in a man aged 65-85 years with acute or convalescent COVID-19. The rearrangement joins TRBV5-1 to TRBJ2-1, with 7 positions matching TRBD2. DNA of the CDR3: TGCGCCAGCAGCTTGGACAGGCCGGGGGGTAATGAGCAGTTCTTC. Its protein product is CASSLDRPGGNEQFF.